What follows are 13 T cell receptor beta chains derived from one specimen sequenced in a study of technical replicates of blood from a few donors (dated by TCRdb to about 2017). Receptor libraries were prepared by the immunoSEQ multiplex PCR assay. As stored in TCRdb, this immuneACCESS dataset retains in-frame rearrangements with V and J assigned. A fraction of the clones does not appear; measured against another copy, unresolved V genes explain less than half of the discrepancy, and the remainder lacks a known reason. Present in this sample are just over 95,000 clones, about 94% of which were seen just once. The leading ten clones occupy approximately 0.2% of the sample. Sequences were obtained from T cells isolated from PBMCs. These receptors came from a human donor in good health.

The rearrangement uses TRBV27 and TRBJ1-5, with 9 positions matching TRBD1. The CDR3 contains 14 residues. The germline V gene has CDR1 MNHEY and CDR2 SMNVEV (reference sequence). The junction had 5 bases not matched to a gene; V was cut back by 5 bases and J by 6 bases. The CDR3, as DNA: TGTGCCAGCAGTGTGGACAGGGGCGGTCAGCCCCAGCATTTT. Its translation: CASSVDRGGQPQHF.

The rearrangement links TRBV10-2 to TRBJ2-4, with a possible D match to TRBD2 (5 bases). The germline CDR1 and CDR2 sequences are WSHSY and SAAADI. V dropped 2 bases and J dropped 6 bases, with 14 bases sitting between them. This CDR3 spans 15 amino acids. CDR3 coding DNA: TGCGCCAGCAGTGAGGAGCGGAGAGAGAGAAACATTCAGTACTTC. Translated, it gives CASSEERRERNIQYF.

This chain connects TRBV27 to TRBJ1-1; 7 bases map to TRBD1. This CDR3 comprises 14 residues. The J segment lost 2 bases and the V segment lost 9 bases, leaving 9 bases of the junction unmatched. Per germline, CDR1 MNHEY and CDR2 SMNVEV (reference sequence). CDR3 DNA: TGTGCCAGTCGCTGGGGGACAGCTAACACTGAAGCTTTCTTT. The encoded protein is CASRWGTANTEAFF.

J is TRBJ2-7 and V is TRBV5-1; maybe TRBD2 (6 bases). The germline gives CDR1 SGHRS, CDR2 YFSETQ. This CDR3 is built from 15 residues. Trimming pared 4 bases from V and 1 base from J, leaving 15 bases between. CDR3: CASSRSAGTSYEQYF. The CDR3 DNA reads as TGCGCCAGCAGCAGGTCGGCGGGAACTTCCTACGAGCAGTACTTC. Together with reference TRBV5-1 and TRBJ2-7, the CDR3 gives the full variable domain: KAGVTQTPRYLIKTRGQQVTLSCSPISGHRSVSWYQQTPGQGLQFLFEYFSETQRNKGNFPGRFSGRQFSNSRSEMNVSTLELGDSALYLCASSRSAGTSYEQYFGPGTRLTVT.

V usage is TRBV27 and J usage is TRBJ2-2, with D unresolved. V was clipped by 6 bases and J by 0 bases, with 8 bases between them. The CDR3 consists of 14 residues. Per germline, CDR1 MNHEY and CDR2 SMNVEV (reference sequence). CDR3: CASRISANTGELFF. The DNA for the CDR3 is TGTGCCAGCAGGATATCGGCGAACACCGGGGAGCTGTTTTTT.

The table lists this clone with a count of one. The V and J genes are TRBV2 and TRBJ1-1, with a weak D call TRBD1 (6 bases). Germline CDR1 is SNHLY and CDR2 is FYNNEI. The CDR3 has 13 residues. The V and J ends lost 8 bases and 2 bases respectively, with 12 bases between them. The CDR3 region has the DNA TGTGCCAGCGGGGGGGGACAAAACACTGAAGCTTTCTTT. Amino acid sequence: CASGGGQNTEAFF. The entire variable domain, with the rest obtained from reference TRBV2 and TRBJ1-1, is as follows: EPEVTQTPSHQVTQMGQEVILRCVPISNHLYFYWYRQILGQKVEFLVSFYNNEISEKSEIFDDQFSVERPDGSNFTLKIRSTKLEDSAMYFCASGGGQNTEAFFGQGTRLTVV.

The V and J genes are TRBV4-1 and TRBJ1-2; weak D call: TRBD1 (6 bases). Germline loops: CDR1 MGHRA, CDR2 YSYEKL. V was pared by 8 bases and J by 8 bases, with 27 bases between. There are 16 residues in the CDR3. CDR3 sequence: CASGQNQGLGSGGYTF. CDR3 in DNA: TGCGCCAGCGGACAGAATCAGGGGCTCGGGTCGGGGGGCTACACCTTC.

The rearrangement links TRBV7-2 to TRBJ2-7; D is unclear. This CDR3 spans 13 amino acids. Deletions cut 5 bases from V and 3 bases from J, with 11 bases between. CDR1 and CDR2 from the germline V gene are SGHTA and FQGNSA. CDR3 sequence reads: CASSPHRSYEQYF. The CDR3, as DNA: TGTGCCAGCAGCCCCCACAGAAGCTACGAGCAGTACTTC.

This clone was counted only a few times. CDR3 region: CASSLWGTGGESYGYTF. DNA of the CDR3: TGTGCCAGCAGTTTATGGGGGACAGGGGGCGAGAGCTATGGCTACACCTTC. The gene calls are TRBV27 and TRBJ1-2; 12 positions agree with TRBD1. Germline assignment: CDR1 MNHEY and CDR2 SMNVEV (reference sequence). The CDR3 has 17 residues. The V gene end was trimmed by 1 base and the J gene end by 4 bases; junction bases not matched to a gene: 7.

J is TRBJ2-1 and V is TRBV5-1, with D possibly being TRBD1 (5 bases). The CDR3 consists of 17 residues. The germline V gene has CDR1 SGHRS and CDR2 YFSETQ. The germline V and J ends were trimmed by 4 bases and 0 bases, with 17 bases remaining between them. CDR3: CASSRLGDSLSYNEQFF. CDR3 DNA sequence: TGCGCCAGCAGCCGCCTCGGCGACAGCCTCTCCTACAATGAGCAGTTCTTC.

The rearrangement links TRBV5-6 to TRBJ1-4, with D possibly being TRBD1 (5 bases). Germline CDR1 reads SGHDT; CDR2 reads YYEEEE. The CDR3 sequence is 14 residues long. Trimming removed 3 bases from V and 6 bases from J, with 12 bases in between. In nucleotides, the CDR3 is TGTGCCAGCAGCTGGGCAGGGAGGTATGAAAAACTGTTTTTT. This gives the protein CASSWAGRYEKLFF.

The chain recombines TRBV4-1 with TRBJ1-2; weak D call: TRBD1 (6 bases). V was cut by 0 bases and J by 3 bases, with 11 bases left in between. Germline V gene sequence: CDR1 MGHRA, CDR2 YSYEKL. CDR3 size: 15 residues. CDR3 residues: CASSQESAGDYGYTF. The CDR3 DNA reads TGCGCCAGCAGCCAAGAATCCGCAGGGGACTATGGCTACACCTTC.

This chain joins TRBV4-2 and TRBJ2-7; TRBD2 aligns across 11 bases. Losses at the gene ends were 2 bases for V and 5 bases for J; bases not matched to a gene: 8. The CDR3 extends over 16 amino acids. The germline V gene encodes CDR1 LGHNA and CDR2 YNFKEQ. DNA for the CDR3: TGTGCCAGCAGCCAACAATTAGCGGGAGGGCCTAACGAGCAGTACTTC. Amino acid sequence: CASSQQLAGGPNEQYF.